Following are 22 T cell receptor beta chains from one sample sequenced in a study of cytomegalovirus exposure and HLA in healthy donors. Vbeta (60) and Jbeta (13) primers were used in the PCR. Only in-frame clones appear in the TCRdb table, and some are missing; sequencing was by immunoSEQ multiplex PCR. The sample comprises approximately 120,000 clones, over 9.5% of which are singletons, and 4.6% rests with the top ten. What was sequenced was PBMCs. The receptors stem from a young woman in good health and CMV-seropositive.

This chain's CDR3 is CSVPQQGPLTQYF. CDR3 in DNA: TGCAGCGTTCCTCAACAGGGTCCTTTGACCCAGTACTTC. V usage is TRBV29-1 and J usage is TRBJ2-5; D is possibly TRBD1 (6 bases). Germline V CDR1 and CDR2: SQVTM, ANQGSEA. The CDR3 spans 13 residues. V dropped 5 bases and J dropped 7 bases, with 17 bases sitting between them.

The table lists this clone with a few counts. This sample also contains other DNA sequences that code for the same CDR3. The rearrangement uses TRBV6-5 and TRBJ2-7, with 9 bases identical to TRBD1. Germline assignment: CDR1 MNHEY and CDR2 SVGAGI. The CDR3 contains 14 residues. Trimming cost V 6 bases and J 6 bases; bases outside gene matches: 9. The CDR3 DNA sequence: TGTGCCAGCAGCTTCCGGGACAGGGCCTGCGAGCAGTACTTC. Translated: CASSFRDRACEQYF.

Notes on this clone: The sample contains more than one DNA sequence encoding this CDR3. The chain recombines TRBV5-4 with TRBJ2-7; the D gene is possibly TRBD1 (6 bases). The V gene lost 4 bases and the J gene lost 7 bases, with 18 bases spanning the gap. CDR3 length equals 14 residues. Germline V gene lookup returns CDR1 SGHNT and CDR2 YYREEE (reference sequence). DNA for the CDR3: TGTGCCAGCAGCCCGACAGTAACGCAGGGGGAGCAGTACTTC. This gives the protein CASSPTVTQGEQYF.

This clone has only a few counts. This chain uses TRBV7-8 with TRBJ2-1; D uncertain. The CDR3 runs 11 residues. Trimming took off 5 bases at V and 9 bases at J, with 8 bases between the two ends. CDR1 and CDR2 (germline): SGHVS, FQNEAQ. CDR3 amino acids: CASSPGVEQFF. The CDR3 DNA sequence: TGTGCCAGCAGCCCCGGAGTTGAGCAGTTCTTC. The full variable domain, completed using reference TRBV7-8 and TRBJ2-1, is GAGVSQSPRYKVAKRGQDVALRCDPISGHVSLFWYQQALGQGPEFLTYFQNEAQLDKSGLPSDRFFAERPEGSVSTLKIQRTQQEDSAVYLCASSPGVEQFFGPGTRLTVL.

The chain joins TRBV19 to TRBJ1-2; D gene ambiguous. Germline lookup yields CDR1 LNHDA and CDR2 SQIVND (reference sequence). V gave up 3 bases and J gave up 3 bases, with 11 bases separating them. CDR3 length equals 14 residues. This chain's CDR3 is CASSIGRGDYGYTF. The CDR3 bases are TGTGCCAGTAGTATTGGACGGGGAGACTATGGCTACACCTTC.

This clone was observed a single time. The gene calls are TRBV28 and TRBJ1-1, with 8 bases aligning to TRBD1. The length of the CDR3 is 12 residues. Per germline, CDR1 MDHEN and CDR2 SYDVKM. The V and J ends lost 3 bases and 8 bases, in that order; junction bases with no gene match: 2. Here the CDR3 reads CASSLRDREAFF. The DNA for the CDR3 is TGTGCCAGCAGTTTGAGGGACAGGGAAGCTTTCTTT. The full variable domain, its missing parts supplied by reference TRBV28 and TRBJ1-1, is DVKVTQSSRYLVKRTGEKVFLECVQDMDHENMFWYRQDPGLGLRLIYFSYDVKMKEKGDIPEGYSVSREKKERFSLILESASTNQTSMYLCASSLRDREAFFGQGTRLTVV.

This clone showed up just a few times. This rearrangement joins TRBV5-6 to TRBJ1-3, with no clear D. The germline V gene encodes CDR1 SGHDT and CDR2 YYEEEE. The CDR3 spans 14 residues. V lost 0 bases to trimming and J lost 4 bases, with 8 bases between them. The chain's CDR3 is CASSLGPGGNTIYF. The CDR3 DNA is TGTGCCAGCAGCTTGGGGCCAGGAGGAAACACCATATATTTT.

To note about this clone: At one end, the junction sequence differs from germline, possibly due to a read error. V usage is TRBV2 and J usage is TRBJ1-1, with D possibly being TRBD1 (6 bases). The CDR3 is 11 residues long. Germline CDR1 SNHLY, CDR2 FYNNEI. DNA for the CDR3: TGTGCCAAGGGGGAACGGGGGGAAGCCTTCTTT. It translates to CAKGERGEAFF.

This clone was observed a handful of times. The chain is built from TRBV7-9 and TRBJ2-5, with D tentatively TRBD2 (5 bases). Germline V CDR1 and CDR2: SEHNR, FQNEAQ (reference sequence). The CDR3 spans 14 residues. V lost 4 bases and J 3 bases, leaving 12 bases between the germline ends. The CDR3 sequence is CASSSRLPEETQYF. In DNA, the CDR3 is TGTGCCAGCAGCTCCAGACTACCCGAAGAGACCCAGTACTTC.

There are a few counts of this clone. The chain couples TRBV14 to TRBJ2-1; 7 nucleotides agree with TRBD1. CDR1 is SGHDN and CDR2 is FVKESK in the germline V gene. The trim removed 8 bases at V and 6 bases at J, leaving 7 bases unmatched. This CDR3 region has 13 residues. CDR3 sequence reads: CASATGAPNEQFF. In DNA, the CDR3 is TGTGCCAGCGCAACAGGGGCCCCCAATGAGCAGTTCTTC.

A few counts support this clone. The chain recombines TRBV6-1 with TRBJ2-7; D may be TRBD2 (6 bases). CDR3 length: 13 amino acids. Trimming pared 5 bases from V and 0 bases from J, leaving 8 bases between. The germline V gene has CDR1 MNHNS and CDR2 SASEGT. The CDR3 here is CASSLAVSYEQYF. In nucleotides, the CDR3 is TGTGCCAGCAGTTTAGCGGTCTCCTACGAGCAGTACTTC.

The chain employs TRBV5-6 and TRBJ1-3; TRBD1 matches 8 bases. Germline trimming cut 2 bases from V and 5 bases from J; bases unmatched to any gene: 3. From germline, CDR1 is SGHDT and CDR2 YYEEEE. The CDR3 has 14 amino acids. CDR3 amino acids: CASSLRTGRNTIYF. The CDR3 nucleotides are TGTGCCAGCAGCTTAAGGACAGGGAGAAACACCATATATTTT.

The table lists this clone with a few counts. The chain is built from TRBV2 and TRBJ2-7; D gene ambiguous. V shed 1 base and J shed 2 bases, with 3 bases lying between them. Per the germline V gene, CDR1 is SNHLY and CDR2 is FYNNEI. CDR3 length: 12 residues. This chain's CDR3 is CASSEGPYEQYF. CDR3 nucleotide sequence: TGTGCCAGCAGTGAAGGGCCCTACGAGCAGTACTTC.

J is TRBJ1-5 and V is TRBV30; the match to TRBD1 covers 9 bases. The CDR3 consists of 17 residues. The V gene's germline CDR1 is GTSNPN and CDR2 SVGIG (reference sequence). Trimming at V came to 1 base and at J to 2 bases, leaving 9 bases not matched to a gene. The CDR3 DNA follows: TGTGCCTGGAGTGCCGACAGGGGGGCTTTGGGCAATCAGCCCCAGCATTTT. This encodes CAWSADRGALGNQPQHF.

In its sample, this clone was seen a few times. This chain links TRBV6-5 with TRBJ1-3, with a tentative D call TRBD1 (6 bases). The V gene's germline CDR1 is MNHEY and CDR2 SVGAGI. The V end lost 10 bases, the J end lost 0 bases, and 16 bases lay between the germline ends. The CDR3 is made up of 15 amino acids. CDR3 region: CATLDDRFSGNTIYF. The DNA of the CDR3 is TGTGCCACCCTAGATGACAGGTTCTCTGGAAACACCATATATTTT.

The J gene is TRBJ1-5, the V gene TRBV6-1, with D unclear. This CDR3 is 13 amino acids long. V was cut by 0 bases and J by 5 bases, with 5 bases left in between. Germline CDR1 and CDR2: MNHNS and SASEGT. Here the CDR3 DNA reads TGTGCCAGCAGTGAAGCGCGAGATCAGCCCCAGCATTTT. Translation gives CASSEARDQPQHF.

This clone was observed a handful of times. No DNA is shown, since the ends of the CDR3 on it are uncertain; the CDR3 is the one TCRdb lists. This chain joins TRBV28 and TRBJ1-1; the tabulated D call, TRBD1, remains unverified against the DNA. The CDR3 is 18 amino acids in total, end residues counted. Germline assignment: CDR1 MDHEN and CDR2 SYDVKM. This chain's CDR3 is CASSTSDRGLPMNTEAFF.

The CDR3 region is CASRSDTEAFF. In nucleotides, the CDR3 is TGCGCCAGCAGGTCAGACACTGAAGCTTTCTTT. The genes are TRBV5-1 and TRBJ1-1; D unresolved. The CDR3 is 11 amino acids. CDR1 is SGHRS, CDR2 YFSETQ, per germline. V dropped 5 bases and J dropped 3 bases, with 5 bases sitting between them.

The chain links TRBV19 to TRBJ2-7; D is unclear. Deletions cut 3 bases from V and 6 bases from J, with 15 bases between. The CDR3 totals 14 residues. CDR1 LNHDA and CDR2 SQIVND come from the germline V gene (reference sequence). This chain's CDR3 is CASSIALSYGEQYF. For the CDR3, the DNA is TGTGCCAGTAGTATCGCACTCTCCTACGGCGAGCAGTACTTC.

This clone was detected only a few times. The J gene is TRBJ2-7, the V gene TRBV5-1, with TRBD2 identical over 9 bases. V shed 4 bases, J shed 5 bases, and the junction held 10 bases outside the gene matches. The germline V gene has CDR1 SGHRS and CDR2 YFSETQ. This CDR3 has 15 residues. This CDR3 is CASSPPSGIVNEQYF. The CDR3 bases are TGCGCCAGCAGCCCCCCTAGCGGGATAGTCAACGAGCAGTACTTC.

The chain links TRBV5-6 to TRBJ1-6; the D is unclear. The V end lost 4 bases, the J end lost 7 bases, and 21 bases lay between the germline ends. This CDR3 comprises 17 residues. CDR1 and CDR2 (germline): SGHDT, YYEEEE. The CDR3 sequence is CASSREAKITGNSPLHF. In nucleotides, the CDR3 is TGTGCCAGCAGCCGGGAAGCAAAAATTACGGGGAATTCACCCCTCCACTTT.

This clone turned up a few times. The chain combines TRBV9 with TRBJ2-5, with 13 nucleotides matching TRBD2. Germline V gene lookup returns CDR1 SGDLS and CDR2 YYNGEE. The CDR3 length is 14 residues. CDR3 sequence reads: CAAQTSGGRETQYF. CDR3 DNA: TGTGCAGCCCAGACTAGCGGGGGGAGGGAGACCCAGTACTTC.